The 8 T cell receptor beta chains below all came from one sample that was sequenced in a study of shared clonotypes between healthy human individuals (dated by TCRdb to the early 2020s). Library method: the immunoSEQ multiplex PCR assay. The immuneACCESS repertoire file appears here via TCRdb, limited to in-frame rearrangements. These files lack a portion of the clones; in checked studies, under half of the deficit traces to unresolved V genes, and the cause of the others is not known. The sample table records around 700,000 clones; around four fifths of these occur just once. Clones ranked in the top ten supply 1.5% to 2% of the sample. The sequencing sample was made of memory CD4+ T cells sorted from blood. Reading the label with the study, this specimen's cell subset or site is: CD45RA-negative fraction. The source is a woman in her 30s in good health.

The chain carries TRBV2 and TRBJ1-2; D is unresolved. Trimming took off 3 bases at V and 8 bases at J, with 10 bases between the two ends. The germline V gene encodes CDR1 SNHLY and CDR2 FYNNEI. This CDR3 region has 12 residues. The CDR3 reads CASSEGKGGYTF. CDR3 coding DNA: TGTGCCAGCAGTGAGGGGAAGGGAGGCTACACCTTC.

V usage is TRBV4-1 and J usage is TRBJ2-1; TRBD2 is a possible D gene (7 bases). Germline V gives CDR1 MGHRA, CDR2 YSYEKL. CDR3 length: 14 amino acids. V was shortened by 0 bases and J by 8 bases, with 11 bases between the two germline ends. This chain's CDR3 is CASSQEGGGDEQFF. DNA of the CDR3: TGCGCCAGCAGCCAAGAAGGGGGGGGCGATGAGCAGTTCTTC.

The J gene is TRBJ2-7, the V gene TRBV25-1, with 9 bases that match TRBD2. The CDR3 covers 15 residues. The V segment lost 4 bases and the J segment 2 bases; nucleotides outside the gene matches: 6. Germline V gene sequence: CDR1 MGHDK, CDR2 SYGVNS. The CDR3 loop reads CASSVRTSAAYEQYF. The CDR3 coding sequence is TGTGCCAGCAGTGTAAGGACTAGCGCTGCCTACGAGCAGTACTTC.

A single count supports this clone. This chain uses TRBV28 with TRBJ1-2, with unresolved D. This CDR3 is built from 12 residues. V was pared by 5 bases and J by 2 bases, with 6 bases between. Germline V gene data show CDR1 as MDHEN and CDR2 as SYDVKM. The CDR3 sequence is CASSATNYGYTF. CDR3 bases: TGTGCCAGCAGTGCCACAAACTATGGCTACACCTTC.

In its sample, this clone was seen a few times. This chain connects TRBV6-5 to TRBJ1-1, with TRBD1 matching 8 bases. There are 15 residues in the CDR3. Germline values: CDR1 MNHEY, CDR2 SVGAGI. V lost 5 bases to trimming and J lost 0 bases; unmatched junction nucleotides: 5. The chain's CDR3 is CASSRETGVNTEAFF. CDR3 DNA sequence: TGTGCCAGCAGTCGCGAGACAGGGGTGAACACTGAAGCTTTCTTT.

CDR3 in amino acids: CASSPRASYNEQFF. Written as DNA, the CDR3 is TGTGCCAGCAGCCCCAGGGCCTCTTACAATGAGCAGTTCTTC. V is TRBV11-2 and J is TRBJ2-1; maybe TRBD1 (5 bases). CDR3 length: 14 amino acids. Trimming took 5 bases from V and 4 from J, leaving 12 bases between them. Germline V lookup: CDR1 SGHAT, CDR2 FQNNGV.

The chain is built from TRBV6-5 and TRBJ2-7; 9 nucleotides line up with TRBD2. CDR3 length equals 15 residues. The V and J ends lost 6 bases and 3 bases, in that order; junction bases with no gene match: 9. Germline CDR1 reads MNHEY; CDR2 reads SVGAGI. As DNA, the CDR3 is TGTGCCAGCAGGCTGGCGGGAGGGCCCTTCTACGAGCAGTACTTC. It translates to CASRLAGGPFYEQYF.

This chain uses TRBV7-9 with TRBJ2-3; no reliable D call. The V gene's germline CDR1 is SEHNR and CDR2 FQNEAQ (reference sequence). The V gene lost 7 bases and the J gene lost 9 bases, with 17 bases spanning the gap. This CDR3 has 13 residues. The CDR3 protein is CASIPGLLGTQYF. The CDR3 DNA is TGTGCCAGCATTCCCGGGCTTCTGGGGACGCAGTATTTT.